This record concerns one T cell receptor beta chain sequence. Its matching antigen is unknown. Other DNA sequences in this sample translate to the same CDR3. This record comes from a study of shared clonotypes between healthy human individuals. Overall study context: CD4 naive and CD4 memory each took three plates per donor, while CD8 naive took two and CD8 memory one. Study-level points and caveats: What rarefaction showed was incomplete sorted-subset sequencing despite large depth.

Germline V CDR1 and CDR2: KGHSH, LQKENI. V lost 3 bases to trimming and J lost 1 base, with 6 bases between them. The CDR3 has 13 amino acids. Adult donors, all healthy and HIV-negative, had no recent acute infections or vaccinations. TCRdb keeps only in-frame clones here, not all; method: immunoSEQ multiplex PCR. The sample has about 2.4 million clones, 80% to 95% seen once. The source of this sequence is a man between 18 and 35 years old in good health. Some clones in this sample may be carry-over from other donors' samples. This chain joins TRBV18 and TRBJ1-1; D remains ambiguous. The sequencing input was naive CD4+ T cells from PBMCs. Subset denoted: CD45RA+ positively selected. The CDR3 region has the DNA TGTGCCAGCTCACCGCTGGGGAACACTGAAGCTTTCTTT. This gives the protein CASSPLGNTEAFF.